This T cell receptor beta chain is drawn from a study of CD8 T cells in Susac syndrome. Random hexamers served to reverse transcribe roughly 0.45 to 1 ug RNA. MiXCR, run by TCRdb on the immunoSEQ multiplex PCR reads, gives a single entry per CDR3 protein. This sample has 150,000 to 200,000 distinct CDR3 sequences, with around 94% found just once. Germline values: CDR1 MNHEY, CDR2 SMNVEV (reference sequence). The CDR3 is 14 amino acids. Trimming left V 10 bases short and J 2 bases short, with 12 bases between. V usage is TRBV27 and J usage is TRBJ1-6; TRBD1 is a possible D gene (5 bases). The sample was CD4+ T cells from PBMCs. The TCR sequence derives from a human donor in good health. This CDR3 is CATHRGAYNSPLHF. Written as DNA, the CDR3 is TGTGCCACCCACCGGGGCGCCTATAATTCACCCCTCCACTTT.